This paragraph covers one T cell receptor beta chain sequence. Its antigen remains unidentified. The entry originates in a study of T cell repertoires in cytomegalovirus infection. In the study overall: CMV epitopes used comprised recently identified HLA-C-restricted ones and well-studied HLA-B-restricted ones. Both CMV infection and a matching HLA type were indicated by public TCR beta signatures.

This CDR3 is 14 amino acids long. The ends were cut back, 5 bases at V and 0 bases at J, with 9 bases in the middle. TCRdb used MiXCR to reprocess the reads, holding one entry per CDR3 protein. The sample has some 700,000 distinct CDR3 sequences, about 33% seen once. Here the sequenced sample was cultured PBMCs, taken from culture after CMV antigen stimulation. This TCR was recovered from a human donor in good health (CMV status not recorded). Some clones in this sample may be carry-over from other donors' samples. This rearrangement joins TRBV12-3 or TRBV12-4 to TRBJ2-3, with D unresolved. The CDR3 is CASSTRLSTDTQYF. The CDR3 region has the DNA TGTGCCAGCAGTACACGACTGAGCACAGATACGCAGTATTTT.